Listed here are 12 T cell receptor beta chains from one sample, sequenced in a study of early T cells in non-severe SARS-CoV-2 infection. MiXCR was run by TCRdb on the 5' RACE reads, yielding one entry per CDR3 protein. The repertoire holds about 90,000 distinct CDR3 sequences, approximately 12% seen once, with approximately 4.7% in the top ten. This specimen consisted of whole blood, obtained at baseline. Receptor source: an adult who was a healthcare worker with PCR-confirmed SARS-CoV-2 infection or an uninfected control (not recorded which).

This clonotype was recorded many times. The rearrangement uses TRBV20-1 and TRBJ2-7, with D hard to call. The CDR3 totals 14 residues. CDR1 is DFQATT and CDR2 is SNEGSKA in the germline V gene (reference sequence). Trimming cost V 0 bases and J 1 base, with 10 bases left between them. The CDR3 spells CSARDRGGSYEQYF. As DNA, the CDR3 is TGCAGTGCTAGAGATCGCGGCGGATCCTACGAGCAGTACTTC.

This clonotype was found a few times. Mismatch with germline at one junction end may stem from a read error. Here the CDR3 reads CASSPDPYGNPEAFF. Written as DNA, the CDR3 is TGTGCCAGCAGTCCCGACCCTTACGGGAACCCTGAAGCTTTCTTT. The rearrangement joins TRBV12-3 or TRBV12-4 to TRBJ1-1; D not certain. This CDR3 has 15 amino acids.

There are a few counts of this clonotype. The CDR3 nucleotides are TGTGCCAGCAGCTCCGGACTAGCGGGGGATACTCCCTCCTACGAGCAGTACTTC. Translating gives CASSSGLAGDTPSYEQYF. The chain carries TRBV7-9 and TRBJ2-7; 13 nucleotides agree with TRBD2. Germline loops: CDR1 SEHNR, CDR2 FQNEAQ (reference sequence). Trimming took 4 bases from V and 0 from J; bases not matched to a gene: 9. This CDR3 is built from 18 residues.

This clonotype was counted only a few times. The chain combines TRBV5-4 with TRBJ2-2; 11 nucleotides match TRBD2. The V gene's germline CDR1 is SGHNT and CDR2 YYREEE (reference sequence). CDR3 length: 16 residues. V lost 0 bases to trimming and J lost 3 bases; unmatched junction nucleotides: 1. CDR3 DNA sequence: TGTGCCAGCAGCTTGGGGACTAGCGGGTACACCGGGGAGCTGTTTTTT. This sequence encodes CASSLGTSGYTGELFF.

This clonotype appeared many times. This rearrangement joins TRBV18 to TRBJ2-5, with 8 bases matching TRBD1. Trimming removed 4 bases from V and 4 bases from J; junction bases left unmatched: 2. CDR1 and CDR2 from the germline V gene are KGHSH and LQKENI. The CDR3 has 13 amino acids. The CDR3 DNA sequence: TGTGCCAGCTCACGGACAGGGATAGAGACCCAGTACTTC. Amino acids: CASSRTGIETQYF.

The chain couples TRBV6-2 or TRBV6-3 to TRBJ2-1; D gene uncertain. Germline CDR1 MNHEY, CDR2 SVGEGT. This CDR3 comprises 13 residues. The V end was cut by 5 bases, the J end by 8 bases, with 13 bases between. The CDR3, as DNA: TGTGCCAGCAGTGAGACCCCTAGGGATGAGCAGTTCTTC. It is translated as CASSETPRDEQFF.

The rearrangement joins TRBV7-9 to TRBJ1-3, with 10 positions matching TRBD1. This CDR3 has 16 amino acids. The V and J ends lost 2 bases and 2 bases, in that order; junction bases with no gene match: 3. The germline CDR1 and CDR2 sequences are SEHNR and FQNEAQ (reference sequence). CDR3 sequence (DNA): TGTGCCAGCAGCTTATCAGGGACAGGGGCTGGAAACACCATATATTTT. This codes for CASSLSGTGAGNTIYF.

A few counts support this clonotype. The chain recombines TRBV11-2 with TRBJ2-3; 10 nucleotides match TRBD2. The CDR3 is 16 amino acids. With 0 bases clipped from V and 1 base from J, the junction kept 1 base outside the gene matches. Germline assignment: CDR1 SGHAT and CDR2 FQNNGV. This chain's CDR3 is CASSLDGTSGTDTQYF. CDR3 coding DNA: TGTGCCAGCAGCTTAGATGGGACTAGCGGCACAGATACGCAGTATTTT.

V gene TRBV25-1 combines with J gene TRBJ2-2; D unclear. V lost 4 bases to trimming and J lost 4 bases, with 10 bases between them. The CDR3 runs 14 residues. From germline, CDR1 is MGHDK and CDR2 SYGVNS. The CDR3 protein is CASSVGRTTGELFF. The DNA of the CDR3 is TGTGCCAGCAGTGTAGGACGAACCACCGGGGAGCTGTTTTTT.

This clonotype was seen ten or more times. The chain carries TRBV11-3 and TRBJ2-3; 10 bases match TRBD1. The CDR3 length is 15 residues. Per germline, CDR1 SGHNT and CDR2 YENEEA. Trimming cost V 5 bases and J 7 bases; bases outside gene matches: 9. CDR3 coding DNA: TGTGCCAGCAGCACCGGACAGGGGGATGCGAATACGCAGTATTTT. Amino acid sequence: CASSTGQGDANTQYF.

CDR3 region: CASTLGGDEQFF. CDR3 sequence (DNA): TGTGCCAGCACATTGGGAGGGGATGAGCAGTTCTTC. The chain joins TRBV12-3 or TRBV12-4 to TRBJ2-1, with TRBD2 matching 7 bases. The CDR3 sequence is 12 residues long. J was trimmed by 8 bases and V by 7 bases; bases with no gene match: 5.

This clonotype was recorded a few times. This chain connects TRBV15 to TRBJ1-2; the match to TRBD1 covers 7 bases. V lost 10 bases and J lost 6; bases outside the gene matches: 5. The CDR3 extends over 11 amino acids. The germline V gene has CDR1 LNHNV and CDR2 YYDKDF (reference sequence). The CDR3 loop is CAIQGVHGYTF. CDR3 in DNA: TGTGCCATCCAGGGGGTGCATGGCTACACCTTC.